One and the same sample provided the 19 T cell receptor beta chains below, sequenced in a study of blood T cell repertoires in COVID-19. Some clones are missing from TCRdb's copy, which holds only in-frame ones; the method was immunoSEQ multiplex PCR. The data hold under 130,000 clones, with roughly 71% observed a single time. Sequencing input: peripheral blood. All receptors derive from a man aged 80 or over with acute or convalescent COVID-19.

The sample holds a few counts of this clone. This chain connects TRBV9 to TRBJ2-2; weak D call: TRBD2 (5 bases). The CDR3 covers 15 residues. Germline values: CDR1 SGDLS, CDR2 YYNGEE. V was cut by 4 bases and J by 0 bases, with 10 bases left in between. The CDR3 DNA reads TGTGCCAGCAGCCCCCGGGGAGCGAACACCGGGGAGCTGTTTTTT. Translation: CASSPRGANTGELFF.

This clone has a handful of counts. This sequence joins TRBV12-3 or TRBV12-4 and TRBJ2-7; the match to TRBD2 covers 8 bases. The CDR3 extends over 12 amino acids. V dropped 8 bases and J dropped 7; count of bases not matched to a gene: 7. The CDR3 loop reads CASSSGRKEQYF. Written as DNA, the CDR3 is TGTGCCAGCTCCAGCGGGAGAAAAGAGCAGTACTTC.

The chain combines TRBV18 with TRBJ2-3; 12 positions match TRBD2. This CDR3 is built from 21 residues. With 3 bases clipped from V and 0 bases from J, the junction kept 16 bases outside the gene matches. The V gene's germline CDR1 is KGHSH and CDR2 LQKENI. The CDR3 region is CASSPFRTSGIRTRSTDTQYF. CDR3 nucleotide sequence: TGTGCCAGCTCACCCTTTCGGACTAGCGGGATCCGCACCCGTAGCACAGATACGCAGTATTTT.

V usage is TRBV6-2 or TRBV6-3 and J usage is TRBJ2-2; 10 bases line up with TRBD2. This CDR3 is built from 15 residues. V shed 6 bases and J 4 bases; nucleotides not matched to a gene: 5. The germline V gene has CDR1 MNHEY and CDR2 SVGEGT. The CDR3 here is CASRPSGSITGELFF. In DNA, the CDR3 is TGTGCCAGCAGGCCTAGCGGGAGTATCACCGGGGAGCTGTTTTTT.

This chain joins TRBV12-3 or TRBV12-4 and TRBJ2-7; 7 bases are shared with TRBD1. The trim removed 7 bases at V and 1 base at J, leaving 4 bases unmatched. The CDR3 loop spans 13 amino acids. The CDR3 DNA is TGTGCCAGCAAGGTGGGACAGTCCTACGAGCAGTACTTC. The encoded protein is CASKVGQSYEQYF.

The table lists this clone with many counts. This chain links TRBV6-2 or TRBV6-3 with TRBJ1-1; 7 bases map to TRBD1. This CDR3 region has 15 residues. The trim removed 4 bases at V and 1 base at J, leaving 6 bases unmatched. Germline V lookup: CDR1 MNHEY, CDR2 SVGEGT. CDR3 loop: CASSFSGTANTEAFF. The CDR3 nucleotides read TGTGCCAGCAGTTTCTCCGGGACAGCGAACACTGAAGCTTTCTTT.

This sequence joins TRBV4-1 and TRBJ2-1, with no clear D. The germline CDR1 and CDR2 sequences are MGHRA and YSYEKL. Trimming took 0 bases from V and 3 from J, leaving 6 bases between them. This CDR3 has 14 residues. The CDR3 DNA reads TGCGCCAGCAGCCAAGATGGCCTCTACAATGAGCAGTTCTTC. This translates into CASSQDGLYNEQFF.

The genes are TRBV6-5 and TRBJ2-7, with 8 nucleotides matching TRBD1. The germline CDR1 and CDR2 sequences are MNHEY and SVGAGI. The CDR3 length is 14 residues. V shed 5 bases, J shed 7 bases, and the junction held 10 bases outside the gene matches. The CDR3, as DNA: TGTGCCAGCAGTCAGGACAGGGTATTGGAGGAGCAGTACTTC. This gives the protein CASSQDRVLEEQYF.

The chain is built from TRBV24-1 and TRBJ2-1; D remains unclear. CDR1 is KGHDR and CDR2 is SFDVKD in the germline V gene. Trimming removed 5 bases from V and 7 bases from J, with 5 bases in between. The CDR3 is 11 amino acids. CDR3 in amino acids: CATSVMNEQFF. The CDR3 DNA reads TGTGCCACCAGTGTCATGAATGAGCAGTTCTTC.

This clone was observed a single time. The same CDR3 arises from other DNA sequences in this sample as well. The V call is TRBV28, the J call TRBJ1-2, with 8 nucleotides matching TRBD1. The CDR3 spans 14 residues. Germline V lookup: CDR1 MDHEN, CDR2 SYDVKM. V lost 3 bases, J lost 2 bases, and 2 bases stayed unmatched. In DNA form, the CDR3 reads TGTGCCAGCAGTTTGGGGACAGGAAACTATGGCTACACCTTC. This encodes CASSLGTGNYGYTF.

The CDR3 nucleotides read TGTGCCAGCAGCTCTACCCCCTCCTATCAGCCCCAGCATTTT. Its translation: CASSSTPSYQPQHF. The chain is built from TRBV5-6 and TRBJ1-5; no clear D. V shed 3 bases and J shed 5 bases, with 12 bases lying between them. This CDR3 is 14 amino acids long. Looked up from germline, CDR1 is SGHDT and CDR2 is YYEEEE.

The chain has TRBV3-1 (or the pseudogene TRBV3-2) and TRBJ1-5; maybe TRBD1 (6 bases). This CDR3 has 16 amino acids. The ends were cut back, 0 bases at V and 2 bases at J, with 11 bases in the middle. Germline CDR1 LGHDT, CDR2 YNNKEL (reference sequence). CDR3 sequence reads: CASSQEGRGGNQPQHF. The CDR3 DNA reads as TGTGCCAGCAGCCAAGAGGGGAGGGGGGGCAATCAGCCCCAGCATTTT.

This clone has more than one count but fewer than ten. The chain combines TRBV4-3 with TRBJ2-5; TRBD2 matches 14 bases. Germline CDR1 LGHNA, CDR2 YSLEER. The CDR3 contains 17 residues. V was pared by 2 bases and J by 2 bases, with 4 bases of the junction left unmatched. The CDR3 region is CASSQLGLAGGQETQYF. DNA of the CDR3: TGCGCCAGCAGCCAATTAGGACTAGCGGGAGGACAAGAGACCCAGTACTTC.

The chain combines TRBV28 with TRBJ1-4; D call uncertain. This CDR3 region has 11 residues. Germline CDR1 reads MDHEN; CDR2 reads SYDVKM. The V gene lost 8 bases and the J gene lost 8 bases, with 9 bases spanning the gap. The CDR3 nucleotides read TGTGCCAGCCGGAGCGAAGAAAAACTGTTTTTT. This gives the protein CASRSEEKLFF.

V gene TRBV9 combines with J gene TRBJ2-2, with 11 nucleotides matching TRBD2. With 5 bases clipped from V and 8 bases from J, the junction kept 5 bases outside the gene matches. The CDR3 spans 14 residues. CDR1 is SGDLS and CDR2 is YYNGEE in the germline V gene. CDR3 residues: CASSYTSGRGELFF. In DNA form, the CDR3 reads TGTGCCAGCAGTTATACTAGCGGGAGAGGGGAGCTGTTTTTT.

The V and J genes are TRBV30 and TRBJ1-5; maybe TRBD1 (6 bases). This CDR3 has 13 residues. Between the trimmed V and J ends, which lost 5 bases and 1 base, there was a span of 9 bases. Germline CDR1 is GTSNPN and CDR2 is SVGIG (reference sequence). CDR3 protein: CAWRGQSNQPQHF. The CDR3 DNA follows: TGTGCCTGGCGAGGACAGAGCAATCAGCCCCAGCATTTT. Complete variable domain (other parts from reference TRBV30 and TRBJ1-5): SQTIHQWPATLVQPVGSPLSLECTVEGTSNPNLYWYRQAAGRGLQLLFYSVGIGQISSEVPQNLSASRPQDRQFILSSKKLLLSDSGFYLCAWRGQSNQPQHFGDGTRLSIL.

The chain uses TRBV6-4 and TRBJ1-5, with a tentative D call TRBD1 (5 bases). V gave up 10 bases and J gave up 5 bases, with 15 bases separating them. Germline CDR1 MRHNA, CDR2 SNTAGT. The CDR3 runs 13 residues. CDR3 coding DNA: TGTGCCAAAAGAGACAGAACGGATCAGCCCCAGCATTTT. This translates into CAKRDRTDQPQHF.

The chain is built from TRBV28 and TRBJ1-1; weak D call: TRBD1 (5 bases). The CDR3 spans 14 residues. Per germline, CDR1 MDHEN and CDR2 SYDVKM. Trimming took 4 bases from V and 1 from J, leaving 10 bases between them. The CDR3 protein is CASSSGTRNTEAFF. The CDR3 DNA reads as TGTGCCAGCAGTTCGGGGACTAGGAACACTGAAGCTTTCTTT.

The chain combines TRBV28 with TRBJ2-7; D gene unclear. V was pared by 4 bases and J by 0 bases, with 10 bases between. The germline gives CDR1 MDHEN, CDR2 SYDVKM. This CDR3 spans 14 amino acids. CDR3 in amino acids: CASSSRRSSYEQYF. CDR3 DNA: TGTGCCAGCAGTTCCCGACGGAGCTCCTACGAGCAGTACTTC.